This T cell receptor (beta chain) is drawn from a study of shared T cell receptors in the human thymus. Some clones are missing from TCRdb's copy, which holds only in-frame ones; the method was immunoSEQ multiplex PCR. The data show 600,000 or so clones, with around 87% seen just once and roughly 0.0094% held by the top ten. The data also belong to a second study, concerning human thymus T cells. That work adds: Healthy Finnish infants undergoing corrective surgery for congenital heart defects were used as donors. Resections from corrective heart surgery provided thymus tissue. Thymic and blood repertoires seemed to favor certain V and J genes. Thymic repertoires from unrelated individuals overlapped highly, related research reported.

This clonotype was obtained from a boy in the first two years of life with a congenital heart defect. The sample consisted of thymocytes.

CDR3 sequence reads: CATPLQERGLQETQYF. The DNA for the CDR3 is TGTGCCACCCCCCTCCAGGAGCGGGGCCTCCAAGAGACCCAGTACTTC. The J gene is TRBJ2-5, the V gene TRBV6-4, with TRBD2 matching over 7 bases. The CDR3 is made up of 16 amino acids. From germline, CDR1 is MRHNA and CDR2 SNTAGT. J gave up 1 base and V 10 bases, and 15 bases lay outside the gene matches.